The rows below give T cell receptor beta chains drawn from one sample of a study of OX40 agonist ivuxolimab in advanced cancers. Profiling relied on immunoSEQ multiplex PCR, and the TCRdb table lists in-frame clones only, not all of them. The top ten hold about 0.81% of the sample, which has more than 95,000 clones, approximately 90% seen once. The sample consisted of CD4+ or CD8+ T cells sorted from blood, taken in a trial of the OX40 agonist ivuxolimab. Receptors were obtained from an adult with an advanced solid tumor such as melanoma, head and neck, liver or kidney cancer. CDR3s include the opening cysteine and the closing phenylalanine or tryptophan. The D gene is left open where the match is weak. Expanded clones get a size class; other rows say once, few or many, or leave the size out.

CDR3 length: 19; D gene: NA; J gene: TRBJ2-7; V gene: TRBV5-6; clone size: NA; CDR3 protein: CASSPIDPGDTVPTYEQYF; CDR3 DNA: TGTGCCAGCAGTCCTATTGACCCCGGTGACACAGTTCCGACCTACGAGCAGTACTTC
CDR3 length: 11; D gene: NA; J gene: TRBJ2-5; V gene: TRBV11-2; clone size: NA; CDR3 protein: CASSLRETQYF; CDR3 DNA: TGTGCCAGCAGCTTACGAGAGACCCAGTACTTC
CDR3 length: 13; D gene: NA; J gene: TRBJ2-5; V gene: TRBV5-4; clone size: NA; CDR3 protein: CASSFRGQETQYF; CDR3 DNA: TGTGCCAGCAGCTTCAGAGGGCAAGAGACCCAGTACTTC
CDR3 length: 13; D gene: NA; J gene: TRBJ2-7; V gene: TRBV6-1; clone size: NA; CDR3 protein: CASSEFELYEQYF; CDR3 DNA: TGTGCCAGCAGTGAATTCGAACTCTACGAGCAGTACTTC
CDR3 length: 13; D gene: NA; J gene: TRBJ1-5; V gene: TRBV10-3; clone size: NA; CDR3 protein: CAISESNNQPQHF; CDR3 DNA: TGTGCCATCAGTGAGTCGAACAATCAGCCCCAGCATTTT
CDR3 length: 19; D gene: TRBD2; J gene: TRBJ2-2; V gene: TRBV4-3; clone size: few; CDR3 protein: CASSQLGLAGGAYTGELFF; CDR3 DNA: TGCGCCAGCAGCCAGTTGGGACTAGCGGGAGGAGCGTACACCGGGGAGCTGTTTTTT
CDR3 length: 15; D gene: TRBD2; J gene: TRBJ2-3; V gene: TRBV9; clone size: NA; CDR3 protein: CASSQRERRTDTQYF; CDR3 DNA: TGTGCCAGCAGCCAGCGGGAGCGCCGCACAGATACGCAGTATTTT
CDR3 length: 12; D gene: NA; J gene: TRBJ1-2; V gene: TRBV28; clone size: NA; CDR3 protein: CASKSGVRGYTF; CDR3 DNA: TGTGCCAGCAAGTCTGGGGTGCGGGGCTACACCTTC
CDR3 length: 15; D gene: TRBD1; J gene: TRBJ1-1; V gene: TRBV6-5; clone size: NA; CDR3 protein: CASSPTGGSGTEAFF; CDR3 DNA: TGTGCCAGCAGTCCCACAGGGGGCTCAGGGACTGAAGCTTTCTTT
CDR3 length: 16; D gene: TRBD2; J gene: TRBJ2-1; V gene: TRBV28; clone size: NA; CDR3 protein: CAGQTSGRSSGNEQFF; CDR3 DNA: TGTGCCGGGCAGACAAGCGGGAGGTCGTCGGGCAATGAGCAGTTCTTC
CDR3 length: 15; D gene: NA; J gene: TRBJ1-5; V gene: TRBV5-1; clone size: NA; CDR3 protein: CASSSSGTPNQPQHF; CDR3 DNA: TGCGCCAGCAGCTCCTCCGGGACACCTAATCAGCCCCAGCATTTT
CDR3 length: 14; D gene: TRBD1; J gene: TRBJ2-7; V gene: TRBV7-8; clone size: once; CDR3 protein: CASSRGTGAYEQYF; CDR3 DNA: TGTGCCAGCAGCCGCGGGACAGGGGCCTACGAGCAGTACTTC
CDR3 length: 15; D gene: NA; J gene: TRBJ2-2; V gene: TRBV28; clone size: NA; CDR3 protein: CASSYGEFGTGELFF; CDR3 DNA: TGTGCCAGCTCCTACGGGGAGTTCGGCACCGGGGAGCTGTTTTTT
CDR3 length: 11; D gene: TRBD1; J gene: TRBJ2-7; V gene: TRBV10-3; clone size: NA; CDR3 protein: CAISSRGHKYF; CDR3 DNA: TGTGCCATCAGTAGCAGGGGGCACAAGTACTTC
CDR3 length: 13; D gene: NA; J gene: TRBJ1-2; V gene: TRBV5-1; clone size: NA; CDR3 protein: CASSSRNFDGYTF; CDR3 DNA: TGCGCCAGCAGCTCTCGGAACTTCGATGGCTACACCTTC
CDR3 length: 12; D gene: NA; J gene: TRBJ2-1; V gene: TRBV7-3; clone size: NA; CDR3 protein: CASSFSPNEQFF; CDR3 DNA: TGTGCCAGCAGCTTCTCCCCCAATGAGCAGTTCTTC
CDR3 length: 14; D gene: TRBD1; J gene: TRBJ1-3; V gene: TRBV9; clone size: NA; CDR3 protein: CASSAGTAGNTIYF; CDR3 DNA: TGTGCCAGCAGCGCTGGGACAGCTGGAAACACCATATATTTT
CDR3 length: 14; D gene: NA; J gene: TRBJ1-5; V gene: TRBV2; clone size: NA; CDR3 protein: CASSEGRANQPQHF; CDR3 DNA: TGTGCCAGCAGTGAGGGTAGGGCTAATCAGCCCCAGCATTTT
CDR3 length: 17; D gene: TRBD1; J gene: TRBJ1-6; V gene: TRBV7-8; clone size: NA; CDR3 protein: CASSPPGQGAYNSPLHF; CDR3 DNA: TGTGCCAGCAGCCCCCCGGGACAGGGGGCCTATAATTCACCCCTCCACTTT
CDR3 length: 15; D gene: TRBD1; J gene: TRBJ1-3; V gene: TRBV7-2; clone size: NA; CDR3 protein: CASSARQGRGNTIYF; CDR3 DNA: TGTGCCAGCAGCGCCCGACAGGGAAGGGGAAACACCATATATTTT
CDR3 length: 13; D gene: NA; J gene: TRBJ2-5; V gene: TRBV7-3; clone size: NA; CDR3 protein: CASSMTAQETQYF; CDR3 DNA: TGTGCCAGCAGCATGACAGCACAAGAGACCCAGTACTTC
CDR3 length: 13; D gene: NA; J gene: TRBJ2-3; V gene: TRBV7-3; clone size: NA; CDR3 protein: CASSSSLEDTQYF; CDR3 DNA: TGTGCCAGCAGCTCCTCACTAGAAGATACGCAGTATTTT
CDR3 length: 18; D gene: TRBD1; J gene: TRBJ1-3; V gene: TRBV9; clone size: NA; CDR3 protein: CASSVSGTGFTSGNTIYF; CDR3 DNA: TGTGCCAGCAGCGTTTCCGGGACAGGGTTCACCTCTGGAAACACCATATATTTT
CDR3 length: 13; D gene: NA; J gene: TRBJ2-1; V gene: TRBV10-1; clone size: NA; CDR3 protein: CASSEDPYNEQFF; CDR3 DNA: TGCGCCAGCAGTGAGGACCCCTACAATGAGCAGTTCTTC
CDR3 length: 14; D gene: NA; J gene: TRBJ1-1; V gene: TRBV5-4; clone size: NA; CDR3 protein: CASSWDQGSTEAFF; CDR3 DNA: TGTGCCAGCAGCTGGGACCAGGGAAGTACTGAAGCTTTCTTT
CDR3 length: 14; D gene: NA; J gene: TRBJ2-3; V gene: TRBV7-6; clone size: once; CDR3 protein: CASGAGRYKDTQYF; CDR3 DNA: TGTGCCAGCGGGGCGGGGAGATATAAGGATACGCAGTATTTT
CDR3 length: 14; D gene: TRBD1; J gene: TRBJ1-2; V gene: TRBV7-9; clone size: once; CDR3 protein: CASTPGQGNYGYTF; CDR3 DNA: TGTGCCAGCACCCCGGGACAGGGGAACTATGGCTACACCTTC
CDR3 length: 14; D gene: NA; J gene: TRBJ2-2; V gene: TRBV10-3; clone size: NA; CDR3 protein: CAISRAGNTGELFF; CDR3 DNA: TGTGCCATCAGTAGGGCAGGTAACACCGGGGAGCTGTTTTTT
CDR3 length: 12; D gene: NA; J gene: TRBJ2-4; V gene: TRBV7-9; clone size: NA; CDR3 protein: CASSSSKNIQYF; CDR3 DNA: TGTGCCAGCAGCTCAAGCAAAAACATTCAGTACTTC
CDR3 length: 15; D gene: NA; J gene: TRBJ1-1; V gene: TRBV15; clone size: NA; CDR3 protein: CATSRVLGVNTEAFF; CDR3 DNA: TGTGCCACCAGCAGAGTGCTGGGGGTGAACACTGAAGCTTTCTTT
CDR3 length: 11; D gene: NA; J gene: TRBJ2-2; V gene: TRBV2; clone size: NA; CDR3 protein: CASKRMDKLFF; CDR3 DNA: TGTGCCAGCAAAAGAATGGACAAGCTGTTTTTT
CDR3 length: 18; D gene: NA; J gene: TRBJ1-4; V gene: TRBV7-9; clone size: NA; CDR3 protein: CASSLGVGGRGTNEKLFF; CDR3 DNA: TGTGCCAGCAGCTTGGGAGTTGGAGGGCGCGGAACTAATGAAAAACTGTTTTTT
CDR3 length: 12; D gene: NA; J gene: TRBJ1-5; V gene: TRBV12-5; clone size: NA; CDR3 protein: CASGLGNQPQHF; CDR3 DNA: TGTGCTAGTGGTTTAGGCAATCAGCCCCAGCATTTT
CDR3 length: 15; D gene: NA; J gene: TRBJ2-2; V gene: TRBV19; clone size: NA; CDR3 protein: CASSIGPGVGGELFF; CDR3 DNA: TGTGCCAGTAGTATAGGGCCAGGGGTTGGCGGGGAGCTGTTTTTT
CDR3 length: 16; D gene: NA; J gene: TRBJ2-2; V gene: TRBV5-1; clone size: NA; CDR3 protein: CASSLAAGSGTGELFF; CDR3 DNA: TGCGCCAGCAGCTTGGCGGCCGGGAGCGGGACCGGGGAGCTGTTTTTT
CDR3 length: 16; D gene: TRBD1; J gene: TRBJ2-7; V gene: TRBV27; clone size: NA; CDR3 protein: CASSPPGGPYSYEQYF; CDR3 DNA: TGTGCCAGCTCCCCGCCAGGGGGCCCTTACTCCTACGAGCAGTACTTC
CDR3 length: 17; D gene: NA; J gene: TRBJ1-3; V gene: TRBV28; clone size: NA; CDR3 protein: CASSLWAQGPTGNTIYF; CDR3 DNA: TGTGCCAGCAGTTTATGGGCCCAGGGCCCAACTGGAAACACCATATATTTT
CDR3 length: 14; D gene: TRBD2; J gene: TRBJ2-7; V gene: TRBV6-5; clone size: NA; CDR3 protein: CASSYRAGGREQYF; CDR3 DNA: TGTGCCAGCAGTTACCGGGCGGGAGGACGGGAGCAGTACTTC
CDR3 length: 17; D gene: TRBD1; J gene: TRBJ2-5; V gene: TRBV14; clone size: NA; CDR3 protein: CASSQDLIGTGGETQYF; CDR3 DNA: TGTGCCAGCAGCCAAGATCTAATCGGCACAGGGGGCGAGACCCAGTACTTC
CDR3 length: 16; D gene: TRBD2; J gene: TRBJ2-1; V gene: TRBV9; clone size: NA; CDR3 protein: CASSHRTSGNYNEQFF; CDR3 DNA: TGTGCCAGCAGCCATCGGACTAGCGGGAACTACAATGAGCAGTTCTTC
CDR3 length: 14; D gene: NA; J gene: TRBJ1-5; V gene: TRBV18; clone size: few; CDR3 protein: CASSPYESSEPQHF; CDR3 DNA: TGTGCCAGCTCACCCTACGAAAGTTCCGAGCCCCAGCATTTT
CDR3 length: 15; D gene: NA; J gene: TRBJ2-2; V gene: TRBV28; clone size: NA; CDR3 protein: CASSPPGTFTGELFF; CDR3 DNA: TGTGCCAGCAGTCCACCTGGGACCTTCACCGGGGAGCTGTTTTTT